This paragraph covers one T cell receptor (beta chain) sequence. Antigen specificity is unknown. The record originates from a study of cytomegalovirus exposure and HLA in healthy donors. Germline CDR1 and CDR2: SGHTS and YDEGEE. This CDR3 is built from 17 residues. J lost 5 bases, V lost 4 bases, and 14 bases had no gene match. PCR amplification relied on 60 Vbeta primers (plus 13 Jbeta primers). Method: immunoSEQ multiplex PCR; TCRdb's copy keeps in-frame clones and lacks some. The table records tens of thousands of clones, less than 85% of them present only once. The study, taken as a whole, reports: Near-uniform donor sequencing depth was presumed by presence/absence analyses.

V usage is TRBV5-8 and J usage is TRBJ2-1; 8 bases align to TRBD1. The source is a man younger than 45 in good health and CMV-seropositive. The sequenced sample consisted of PBMCs. CDR3 nucleotide sequence: TGTGCCAGCAGCCGGTGGTACGGGCAGGGGGCAGACAATGAGCAGTTCTTC. Its protein is CASSRWYGQGADNEQFF.